This T cell receptor (beta chain) emerged from a study of T cell responses to AZD1222 COVID-19 vaccine. A single count supports this clone. Antigen specificity is unknown. The repertoire was sequenced with immunoSEQ multiplex PCR; TCRdb's copy has only in-frame clones and lacks some. The sample has 150,000 to 200,000 clones, roughly 92% seen once. The germline CDR1 and CDR2 sequences are SGHRS and YFSETQ. The CDR3 covers 13 residues. Between the trimmed V and J ends, which lost 2 bases and 6 bases, there was a span of 9 bases. Study-level findings and limits: Only 5 to 7 individuals given AZD1222 were seropositive at baseline. The donor cohort was predominantly white British with a female majority, and clonal diversity may have been underestimated. In all cases, repertoires were sampled only after the peak T cell response. After two AZD1222 doses, spike-specific TCR breadth and depth rose versus day 0.

The starting material was peripheral blood, obtained on day 0 of AZD1222 vaccination. This receptor was obtained from an adult in good health. V and J are TRBV5-1 and TRBJ2-1, with D tentatively TRBD2 (5 bases). CDR3 region: CASSFHRGNEQFF. CDR3 sequence (DNA): TGCGCCAGCAGCTTTCATCGGGGCAATGAGCAGTTCTTC. Together with reference TRBV5-1 and TRBJ2-1, the CDR3 gives the full variable domain: KAGVTQTPRYLIKTRGQQVTLSCSPISGHRSVSWYQQTPGQGLQFLFEYFSETQRNKGNFPGRFSGRQFSNSRSEMNVSTLELGDSALYLCASSFHRGNEQFFGPGTRLTVL.